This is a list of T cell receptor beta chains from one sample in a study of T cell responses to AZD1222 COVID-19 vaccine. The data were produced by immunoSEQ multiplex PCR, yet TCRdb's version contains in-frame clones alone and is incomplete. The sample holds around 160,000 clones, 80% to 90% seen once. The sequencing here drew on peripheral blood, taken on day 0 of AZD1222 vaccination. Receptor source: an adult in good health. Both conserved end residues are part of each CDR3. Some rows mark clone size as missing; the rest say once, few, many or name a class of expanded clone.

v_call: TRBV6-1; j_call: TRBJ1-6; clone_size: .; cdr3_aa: CASSEVVSGNSPLHF
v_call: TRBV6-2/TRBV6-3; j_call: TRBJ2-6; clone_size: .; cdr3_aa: CASSTGVLTRSGANVLTF
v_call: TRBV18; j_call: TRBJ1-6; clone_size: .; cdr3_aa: CASSTTGWNSPLHF
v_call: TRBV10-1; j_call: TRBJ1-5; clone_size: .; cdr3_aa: CASSDRGVDQPQHF
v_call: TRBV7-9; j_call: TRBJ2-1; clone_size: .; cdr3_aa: CASSLSFRDWQFF
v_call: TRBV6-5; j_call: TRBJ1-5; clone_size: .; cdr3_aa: CASSRTYDQPQHF
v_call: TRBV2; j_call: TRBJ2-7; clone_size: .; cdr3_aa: CASSEARSPKGYF
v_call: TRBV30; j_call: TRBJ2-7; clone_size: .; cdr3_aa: CAWSVVGRGEQYF
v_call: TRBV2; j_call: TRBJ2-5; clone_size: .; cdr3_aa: CASRLDRAETQYF
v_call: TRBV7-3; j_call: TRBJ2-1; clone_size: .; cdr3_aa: CASSLGVGGPFYNEQFF
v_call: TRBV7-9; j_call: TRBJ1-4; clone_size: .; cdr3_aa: CASSPRQGASEKLFF
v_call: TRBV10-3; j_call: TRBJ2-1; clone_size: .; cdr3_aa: CAISDKLAAYNEQFF
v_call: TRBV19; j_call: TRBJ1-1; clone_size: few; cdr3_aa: CASTATGYSTEAFF
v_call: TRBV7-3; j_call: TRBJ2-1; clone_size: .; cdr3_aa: CASSLTRGYNEQFF
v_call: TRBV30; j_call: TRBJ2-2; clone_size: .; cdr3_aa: CAWSPSRVGTGELFF
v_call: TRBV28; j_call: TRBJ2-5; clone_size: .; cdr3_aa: CASSLVGGQETQYF
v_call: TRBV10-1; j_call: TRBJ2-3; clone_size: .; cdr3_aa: CASSGEVGDTQYF
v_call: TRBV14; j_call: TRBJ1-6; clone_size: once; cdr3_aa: CASSQYHRDSPLHF
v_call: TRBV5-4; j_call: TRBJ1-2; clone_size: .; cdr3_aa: CASSLASPTDYGYTF
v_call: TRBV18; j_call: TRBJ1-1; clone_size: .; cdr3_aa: CASSPLGYTEAFF
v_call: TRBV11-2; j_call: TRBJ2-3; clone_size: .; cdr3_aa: CASSSGLAGIRTDTQYF
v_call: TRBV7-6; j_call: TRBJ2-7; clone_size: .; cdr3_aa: CASSLGGGLFYEQYF
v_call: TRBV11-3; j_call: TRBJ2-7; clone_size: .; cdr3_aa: CASSPSLGQGSHEQYF
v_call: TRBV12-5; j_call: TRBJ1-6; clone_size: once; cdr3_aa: CASGNSGSPLHF
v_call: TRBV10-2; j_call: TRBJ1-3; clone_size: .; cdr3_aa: CASSARQVGNTIYF
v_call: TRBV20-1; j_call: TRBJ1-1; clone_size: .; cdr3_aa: CSASWQNTEAFF
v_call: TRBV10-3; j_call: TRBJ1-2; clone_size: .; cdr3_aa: CAISVERFHGYTF
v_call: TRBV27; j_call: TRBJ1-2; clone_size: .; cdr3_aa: CASSLRTGPYGYTF
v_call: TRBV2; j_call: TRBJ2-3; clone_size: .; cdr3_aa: CASRSFAGGPDTDTQYF
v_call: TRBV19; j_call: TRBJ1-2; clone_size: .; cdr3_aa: CASSATEGGYTF
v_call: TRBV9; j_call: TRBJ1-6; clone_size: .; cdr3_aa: CASSRQGARNSPLHF
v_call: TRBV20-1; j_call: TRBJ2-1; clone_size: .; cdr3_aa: CSASSGTNSNEQFF
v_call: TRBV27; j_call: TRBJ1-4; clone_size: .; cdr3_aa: CASSLYQRGEKLFF
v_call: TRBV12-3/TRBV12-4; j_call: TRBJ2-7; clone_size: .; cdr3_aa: CASRISGYEQYF
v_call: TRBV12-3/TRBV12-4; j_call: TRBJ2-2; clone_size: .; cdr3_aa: CASSLAPGSCFF
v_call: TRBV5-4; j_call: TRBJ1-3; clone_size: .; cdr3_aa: CASSLGEPGQGLRNTIYF
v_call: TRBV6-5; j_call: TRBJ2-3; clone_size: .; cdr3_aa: CASSYRAGGGISAQYF
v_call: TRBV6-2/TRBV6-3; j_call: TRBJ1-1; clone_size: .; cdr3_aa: CASSYSEFQYRGDSTEAFF
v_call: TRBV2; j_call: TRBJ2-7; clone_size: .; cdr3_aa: CASSLDRGDLEGQYF
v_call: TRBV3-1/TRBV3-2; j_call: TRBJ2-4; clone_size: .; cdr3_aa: CASSQEVRVTSGRVAKNIQYF
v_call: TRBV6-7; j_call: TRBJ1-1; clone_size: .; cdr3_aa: CASSYLVLSRDRAPLTQVGGAFF
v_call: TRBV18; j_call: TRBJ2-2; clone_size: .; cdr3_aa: CASSTSPVTGELFF
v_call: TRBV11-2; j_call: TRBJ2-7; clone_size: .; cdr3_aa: CASSLGASGILPYEQYF
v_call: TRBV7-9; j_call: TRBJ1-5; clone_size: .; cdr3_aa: CASSPGRRSNQPQHF
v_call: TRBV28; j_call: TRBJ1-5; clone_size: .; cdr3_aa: CASSSFAGINQPQHF
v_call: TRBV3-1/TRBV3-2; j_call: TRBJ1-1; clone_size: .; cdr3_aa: CASSPGTDHLRAFF
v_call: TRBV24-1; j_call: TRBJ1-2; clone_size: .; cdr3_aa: CATSDLPRGYTF
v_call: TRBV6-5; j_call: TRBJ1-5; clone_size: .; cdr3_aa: CASSYQGGQPQHF
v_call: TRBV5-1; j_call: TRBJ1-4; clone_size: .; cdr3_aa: CASSSPGQLEEKLFF
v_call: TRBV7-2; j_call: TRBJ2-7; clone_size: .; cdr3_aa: CASSLGGQAYYEQYF
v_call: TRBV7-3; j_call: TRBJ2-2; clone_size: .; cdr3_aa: CASSKGTSGRLNTGELFF
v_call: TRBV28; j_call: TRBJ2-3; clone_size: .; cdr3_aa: CASQEARQHTDTQYF
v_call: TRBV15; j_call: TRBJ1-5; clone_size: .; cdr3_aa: CATSGPGQGSNQPQHF